The 9 T cell receptor beta chains listed next were all sequenced from one sample in a study of regulatory T cells in long-lasting Graves disease. Time point given: persistent/refractory GD, antithyroid drugs over 5 years with positive TRAb. Extracted RNA from PBMCs served as the source of the TCR library. Construction of the TCR beta libraries employed iRepertoire HTBI primers in conjunction with Arm-PCR of CDR3 regions. TCRdb reprocessed the multiplex PCR reads with MiXCR, giving one entry per CDR3 protein. Of hundreds of thousands of distinct CDR3 sequences listed, about 32% are singletons. The sample consisted of peripheral blood mononuclear cells (PBMCs), taken when the disease was refractory, from a patient treated with antithyroid drugs. The source of these receptors is a female donor with Graves disease.

Here the CDR3 reads CASSPGHEDTEAFF. As DNA, the CDR3 is TGTGCCAGCAGCCCCGGACACGAAGACACTGAAGCTTTCTTT. The chain links TRBV13 to TRBJ1-1; D perhaps matches TRBD1 (5 bases). This CDR3 has 14 residues. The germline V and J ends were trimmed by 5 bases and 3 bases, with 13 bases remaining between them. Germline V CDR1 and CDR2: PRHDT, FYEKMQ (reference sequence).

This clonotype was seen ten or more times. The rearrangement uses TRBV2 and TRBJ1-1; 9 nucleotides align to TRBD1. Per germline, CDR1 SNHLY and CDR2 FYNNEI. With 8 bases clipped from V and 6 bases from J, the junction kept 10 bases outside the gene matches. The CDR3 has 14 residues. Here the CDR3 reads CASSGQGLFPEAFF. CDR3 coding DNA: TGTGCCAGCTCAGGACAGGGGTTATTCCCTGAAGCTTTCTTT. Combining the CDR3 with reference TRBV2 and TRBJ1-1 gives the whole variable domain EPEVTQTPSHQVTQMGQEVILRCVPISNHLYFYWYRQILGQKVEFLVSFYNNEISEKSEIFDDQFSVERPDGSNFTLKIRSTKLEDSAMYFCASSGQGLFPEAFFGQGTRLTVV.

This clonotype was counted many times. The genes are TRBV12-3 or TRBV12-4 and TRBJ1-1; 7 bases are shared with TRBD1. The CDR3 is 13 amino acids. V lost 6 bases to trimming and J lost 1 base; unmatched junction nucleotides: 2. The CDR3: CASRGQPNTEAFF. CDR3 DNA: TGTGCCAGCAGGGGACAGCCGAACACTGAAGCTTTCTTT.

This chain connects TRBV3-1 to TRBJ1-1; tentative D call: TRBD1 (6 bases). V was trimmed by 4 bases and J by 5 bases, leaving 20 bases between them. Germline values: CDR1 LGHDT, CDR2 YNNKEL (reference sequence). This CDR3 has 16 residues. CDR3 coding DNA: TGTGCCAGCAGCCCTCCAGGACAGCAATTCCTTACTGAAGCTTTCTTT. It encodes CASSPPGQQFLTEAFF.

In this sample, this clonotype turned up a few times. This chain links TRBV3-1 with TRBJ1-2, with D maybe TRBD1 (5 bases). Per the germline V gene, CDR1 is LGHDT and CDR2 is YNNKEL (reference sequence). The CDR3 is made up of 12 amino acids. The V end lost 3 bases, the J end lost 7 bases, and 9 bases lay between the germline ends. For the CDR3, the DNA is TGTGCCAGCAGCCACCAGGGAAGTGGCTACACCTTC. Translation: CASSHQGSGYTF.

As concerns this clonotype: This may stem from a read error, because a much larger clone lies one nucleotide away. The chain recombines TRBV28 with TRBJ2-7, with 7 bases lining up with TRBD1. In germline, CDR1 is MDHEN, CDR2 SYDVKM. CDR3 length: 16 amino acids. The DNA of the CDR3 is TGTGCCAGCAGTGGGTCTCCCGGGACAGTACTCTACGGGCAGTACTTC. Translation: CASSGSPGTVLYGQYF.

V usage is TRBV20-1 and J usage is TRBJ1-2; 8 bases are a match to TRBD1. The CDR3 runs to 14 residues. Germline V CDR1 and CDR2: DFQATT, SNEGSKA (reference sequence). V trimming: 3 bases; J trimming: 0 bases; junction bases outside the gene matches: 3. For the CDR3, the DNA is TGCAGTGCTAGTAACAGGGGGTCTAACTATGGCTACACCTTC. It encodes CSASNRGSNYGYTF.

The chain combines TRBV12-3 or TRBV12-4 with TRBJ2-1; D might be TRBD2 (5 bases). Between the trimmed V and J ends, which lost 0 bases and 9 bases, there was a span of 12 bases. This CDR3 comprises 14 residues. CDR3 DNA sequence: TGTGCCAGCAGTTTAGCGCTGGGAGTAGCTGAGCAGTTCTTC. As protein: CASSLALGVAEQFF.

This clonotype was counted only a few times. The chain recombines TRBV12-3 or TRBV12-4 with TRBJ1-5; 7 bases align to TRBD1. J lost 5 bases, V lost 8 bases, and 6 bases had no gene match. The CDR3 has 13 residues. The CDR3 DNA follows: TGTGCCAGCGGTGGTGGGACAGATCAGCCCCAGCATTTT. Protein sequence: CASGGGTDQPQHF.